This T cell receptor (beta chain) came from a study of blood T cell repertoires in COVID-19. Study context: The samples span acute and convalescent COVID-19 from the United States, Italy and Spain. The cDNA or gDNA used as material had been derived from T cells, B-cell-depleted T cells, or PBMCs.

The V gene end was trimmed by 6 bases and the J gene end by 2 bases; junction bases not matched to a gene: 9. The V gene's germline CDR1 is SNHLY and CDR2 FYNNEI. This CDR3 is 15 amino acids long. Original processing methods: Researchers report that nucleated cell counts were estimated from reference gene primer amplification. Clones were sequenced by immunoSEQ multiplex PCR, and TCRdb holds only the in-frame ones, with some missing. The V and J calls and clone size are taken from that table; D and trimming were inferred from the DNA. The data hold roughly 91,000 clones, with approximately 80% observed a single time.

This chain joins TRBV2 and TRBJ2-7; 8 nucleotides line up with TRBD1. This TCR was recovered from a man aged 65 to 85 with acute or convalescent COVID-19. Sequencing was done on a sample of peripheral blood. This CDR3 is CASRERQGRTYEQYF. The CDR3 DNA follows: TGTGCCAGCAGGGAGAGACAGGGGCGGACCTACGAGCAGTACTTC. Variable domain in full (rest from reference TRBV2 and TRBJ2-7): EPEVTQTPSHQVTQMGQEVILRCVPISNHLYFYWYRQILGQKVEFLVSFYNNEISEKSEIFDDQFSVERPDGSNFTLKIRSTKLEDSAMYFCASRERQGRTYEQYFGPGTRLTVT.